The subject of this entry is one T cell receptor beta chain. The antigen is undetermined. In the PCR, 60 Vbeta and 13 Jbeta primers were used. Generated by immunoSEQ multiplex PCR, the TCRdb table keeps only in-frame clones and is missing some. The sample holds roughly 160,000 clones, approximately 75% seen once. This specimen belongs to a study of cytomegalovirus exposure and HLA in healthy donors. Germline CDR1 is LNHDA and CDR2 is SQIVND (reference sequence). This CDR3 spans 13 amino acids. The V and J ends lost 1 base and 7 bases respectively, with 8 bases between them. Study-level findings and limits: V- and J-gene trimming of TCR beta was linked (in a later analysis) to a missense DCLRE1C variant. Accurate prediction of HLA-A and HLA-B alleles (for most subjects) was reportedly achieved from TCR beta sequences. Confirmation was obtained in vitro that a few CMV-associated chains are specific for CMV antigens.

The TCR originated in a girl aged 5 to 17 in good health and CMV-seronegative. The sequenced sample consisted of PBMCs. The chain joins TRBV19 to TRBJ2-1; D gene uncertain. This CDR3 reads CASSIVQSNEQFF. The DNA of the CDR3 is TGTGCCAGTAGTATAGTACAAAGTAATGAGCAGTTCTTC.